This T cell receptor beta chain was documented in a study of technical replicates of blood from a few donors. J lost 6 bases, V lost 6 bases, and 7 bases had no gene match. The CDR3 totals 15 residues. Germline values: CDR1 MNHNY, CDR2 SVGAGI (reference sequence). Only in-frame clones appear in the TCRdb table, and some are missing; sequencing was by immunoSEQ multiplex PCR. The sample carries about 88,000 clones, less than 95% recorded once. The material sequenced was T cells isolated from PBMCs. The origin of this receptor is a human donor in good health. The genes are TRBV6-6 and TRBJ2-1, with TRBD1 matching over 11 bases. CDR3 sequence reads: CASSEPGTGGNEQFF. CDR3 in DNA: TGTGCCAGCAGCGAACCCGGGACAGGGGGCAATGAGCAGTTCTTC.